The present T cell receptor (beta chain) was sequenced within a study of T-cell memory formation after mild COVID-19. Whole-study findings and limits: A second wave expanding day 15 to 37 was CD4+-biased; contracting clones were balanced. Certain responding clones were present in pre-infection memory, suggesting participation of cross-reactive memory.

Each CDR3 protein gets one entry after TCRdb re-called the 5' RACE reads with MiXCR. The sample includes 190,000 or so distinct CDR3 sequences, 8% to 11% seen only once; the top ten take less than 4%. To note about this clonotype: Its cognate antigen is unknown.

The length of the CDR3 is 14 residues. Germline values: CDR1 SGHRS, CDR2 YFSETQ. V was clipped by 4 bases and J by 7 bases, with 17 bases between them. The V gene is TRBV5-1, the J gene TRBJ1-1; D is unresolved. The sequence derives from a man aged 18 to 30 who had mild COVID-19 (a few samples of this study predate the infection). Cell type and time point are not known. Sequenced: PBMCs or a T cell subset sorted from them (not recorded which). The CDR3: CASSGQPVGDEAFF. CDR3 DNA: TGCGCCAGCAGCGGTCAACCAGTGGGAGATGAAGCTTTCTTT.